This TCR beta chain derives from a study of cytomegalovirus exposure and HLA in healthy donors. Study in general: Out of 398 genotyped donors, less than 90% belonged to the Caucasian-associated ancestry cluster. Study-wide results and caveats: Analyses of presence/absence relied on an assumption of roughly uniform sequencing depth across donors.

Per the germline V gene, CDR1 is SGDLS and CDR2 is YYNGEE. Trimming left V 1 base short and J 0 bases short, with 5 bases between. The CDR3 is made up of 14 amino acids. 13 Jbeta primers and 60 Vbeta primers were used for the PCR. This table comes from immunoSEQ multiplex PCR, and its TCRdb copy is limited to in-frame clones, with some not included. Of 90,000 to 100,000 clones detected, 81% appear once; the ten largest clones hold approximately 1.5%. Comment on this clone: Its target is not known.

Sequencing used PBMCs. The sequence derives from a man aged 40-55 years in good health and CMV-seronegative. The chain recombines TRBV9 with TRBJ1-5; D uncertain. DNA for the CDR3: TGTGCCAGCAGCGTAACAGATAGCAATCAGCCCCAGCATTTT. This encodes CASSVTDSNQPQHF.